The source of this T cell receptor beta chain is a study of regulatory T cells in long-lasting Graves disease. The CDR3 loop spans 12 amino acids. Trimming took 3 bases from V and 8 from J, leaving 10 bases between them. CDR1 is MNHNS and CDR2 is SASEGT in the germline V gene. A few counts support this clonotype. Time point indicated: newly diagnosed GD, antithyroid drugs for less than 3 months. RNA extracted from PBMCs served as the sequencing template. Assembly of TCR beta libraries relied on iRepertoire HTBI primers together with Arm-PCR of CDR3 regions. MiXCR, run by TCRdb on the multiplex PCR reads, gives a single entry per CDR3 protein. The sample contains 680,000 or so distinct CDR3 sequences, about 15% of which appear only once. These same records also appear under a second study, on T cells in Graves' hyperthyroidism and ophthalmopathy.

The gene calls are TRBV6-1 and TRBJ1-1; D is perhaps TRBD1 (5 bases). The sample was peripheral blood mononuclear cells (PBMCs), taken at new diagnosis, from a patient treated with antithyroid drugs. The TCR sequence derives from a woman younger than 45 with Graves disease. The CDR3 nucleotides read TGTGCCAGCAGTGACCGAAACAGGGAAGCTTTCTTT. The encoded protein is CASSDRNREAFF.